This T cell receptor (beta chain) was sequenced for a study of T cell responses to AZD1222 COVID-19 vaccine. Sequencing was performed with immunoSEQ multiplex PCR; in TCRdb, only in-frame clones are kept and a portion is missing. In the table there are about 100,000 clones, over 90% of which are singletons. Study-level findings and limits: White British ancestry dominated among donors, who included more females, and clonal diversity was possibly underestimated.

Notes on this clone: The antigen is not known.

This specimen consisted of peripheral blood, obtained on day 0 of AZD1222 vaccination. This sequence originates from an adult in good health.

CDR3 region: CATIGDPQNTGELFF. The CDR3 DNA follows: TGTGCCACTATCGGGGACCCGCAAAACACCGGGGAGCTGTTTTTT. The gene calls are TRBV6-5 and TRBJ2-2; D is possibly TRBD1 or TRBD2 (5 bases each). CDR1 is MNHEY and CDR2 is SVGAGI in the germline V gene. The V gene lost 10 bases and the J gene lost 2 bases, with 17 bases spanning the gap. The CDR3 length is 15 residues.